These 7 T cell receptor beta chains were all obtained from the same sample, sequenced in a study of response to subunit inactivated influenza vaccine listed by TCRdb under 2018. To prepare the library, RT-PCR was applied. Sequencing used an Illumina HiSeq 2500. The public reads were quality trimmed at Q25 with fastp and then assembled into clones with MiXCR by TCRdb, keeping productive beta chains. One record per CDR3 amino acid sequence lists the most common genes and DNA. This sample gives roughly 630,000 distinct CDR3 sequences in total; about 14% of them show up just once. The ten largest clones take up about 7.4% of the sample. The sequencing here drew on PBMCs from blood, taken around two weeks before vaccination. These receptors originate from a man in his forties or fifties who received an inactivated influenza vaccine. Donor details come from another sample of the same person, matched by shared clones.

In its sample, this clonotype was seen a few times. The V and J genes are TRBV20-1 and TRBJ1-2; the D gene is possibly TRBD1 (6 bases). Trimming pared 3 bases from V and 6 bases from J, leaving 14 bases between. The germline V gene encodes CDR1 DFQATT and CDR2 SNEGSKA (reference sequence). The CDR3 runs to 13 residues. CDR3 sequence (DNA): TGCAGTGCTAGCTTGCAGGGGTGGGATGGCTACACCTTC. Translated: CSASLQGWDGYTF.

The chain joins TRBV5-1 to TRBJ1-4; no clear D. V lost 1 base and J lost 0, with 10 bases in between. Germline-derived CDR1 and CDR2 are SGHRS and YFSETQ. This CDR3 has 16 amino acids. The CDR3 loop reads CASSLSTDPTNEKLFF. The CDR3 DNA follows: TGCGCCAGCAGCTTGTCGACCGACCCAACTAATGAAAAACTGTTTTTT.

The sample holds many counts of this clonotype. J is TRBJ2-1 and V is TRBV9, with TRBD1 identical over 8 bases. V trimming: 5 bases; J trimming: 4 bases; junction bases outside the gene matches: 2. The germline CDR1 and CDR2 sequences are SGDLS and YYNGEE. The CDR3 is 13 amino acids. This CDR3 reads CASSGQGYNEQFF. The DNA of the CDR3 is TGTGCCAGCAGTGGACAGGGATACAATGAGCAGTTCTTC. Variable domain in full (rest from reference TRBV9 and TRBJ2-1): DSGVTQTPKHLITATGQRVTLRCSPRSGDLSVYWYQQSLDQGLQFLIQYYNGEERAKGNILERFSAQQFPDLHSELNLSSLELGDSALYFCASSGQGYNEQFFGPGTRLTVL.

The chain has TRBV19 and TRBJ1-4, with D possibly being TRBD1 (6 bases). The germline V and J ends were trimmed by 1 base and 0 bases, with 12 bases remaining between them. This CDR3 region has 17 residues. Germline CDR1 reads LNHDA; CDR2 reads SQIVND (reference sequence). In DNA, the CDR3 is TGTGCCAGTAGTATAGGGAGGGGGTTCGCAACTAATGAAAAACTGTTTTTT. Residues: CASSIGRGFATNEKLFF.

The chain is built from TRBV29-1 and TRBJ2-7; 8 bases are a match to TRBD2. CDR1 is SQVTM and CDR2 is ANQGSEA in the germline V gene. V was clipped by 3 bases and J by 0 bases; unmatched bases: 1. This CDR3 comprises 13 residues. The CDR3 bases are TGCAGCGTTGATCTAGCGGGCTCCTACGAGCAGTACTTC. Encoded protein: CSVDLAGSYEQYF.

This clonotype was detected a few times. The chain uses TRBV20-1 and TRBJ2-5; tentatively, D is TRBD1 or TRBD2 (5 bases each). The V gene's germline CDR1 is DFQATT and CDR2 SNEGSKA (reference sequence). The CDR3 extends over 14 amino acids. The V end lost 2 bases, the J end lost 2 bases, and 12 bases lay between the germline ends. CDR3 region: CSARFWDAQETQYF. Here the CDR3 DNA reads TGCAGTGCTAGATTTTGGGACGCTCAAGAGACCCAGTACTTC.

This rearrangement joins TRBV7-6 to TRBJ2-1, with TRBD1 as a possible D gene (5 bases). CDR1 is SGHVS, CDR2 FNYEAQ, per germline. The CDR3 is 15 residues long. Trimming took off 5 bases at V and 4 bases at J, with 15 bases between the two ends. The CDR3 nucleotides are TGTGCCAGCAGCCCATCCCGGACATTTTACAATGAGCAGTTCTTC. Protein: CASSPSRTFYNEQFF.